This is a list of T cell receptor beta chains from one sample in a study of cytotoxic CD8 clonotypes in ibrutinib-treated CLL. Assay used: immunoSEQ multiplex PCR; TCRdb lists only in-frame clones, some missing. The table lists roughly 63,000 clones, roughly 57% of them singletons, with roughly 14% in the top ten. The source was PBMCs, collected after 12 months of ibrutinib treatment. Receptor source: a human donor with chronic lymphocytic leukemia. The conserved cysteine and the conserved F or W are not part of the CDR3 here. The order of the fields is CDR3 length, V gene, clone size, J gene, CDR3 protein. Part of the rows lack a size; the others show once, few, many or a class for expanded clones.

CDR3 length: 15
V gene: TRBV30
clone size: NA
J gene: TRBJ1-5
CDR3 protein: AWSVLLGAQGNQPQH

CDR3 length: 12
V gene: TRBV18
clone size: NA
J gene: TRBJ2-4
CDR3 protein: ASSPPTPPGIQY

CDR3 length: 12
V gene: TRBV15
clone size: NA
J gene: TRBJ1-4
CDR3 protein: ATSRRELNEKLF

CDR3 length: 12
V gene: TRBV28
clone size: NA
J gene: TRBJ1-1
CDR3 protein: ASLVGALNTEAF

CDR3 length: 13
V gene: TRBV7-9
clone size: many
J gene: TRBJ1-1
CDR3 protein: ASSPPGGSPTEAF

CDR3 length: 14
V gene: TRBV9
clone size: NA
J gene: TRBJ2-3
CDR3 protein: ASSLHGGLYTDTQY

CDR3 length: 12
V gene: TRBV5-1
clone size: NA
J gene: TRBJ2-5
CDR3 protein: ASSLLGLEETQY

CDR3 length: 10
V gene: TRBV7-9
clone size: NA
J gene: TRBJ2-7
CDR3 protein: ASSLVSYEQY

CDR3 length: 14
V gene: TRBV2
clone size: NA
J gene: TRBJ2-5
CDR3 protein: ASQGGPQGIQETQY

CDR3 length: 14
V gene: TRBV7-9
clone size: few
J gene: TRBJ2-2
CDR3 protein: ASSVVGTVNTGELF

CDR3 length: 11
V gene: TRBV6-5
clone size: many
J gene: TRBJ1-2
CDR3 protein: ASSPSSGRGYT

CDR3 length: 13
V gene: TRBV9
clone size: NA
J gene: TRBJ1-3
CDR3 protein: ASSPRGLSGNTIY